This T cell receptor (beta chain) was sequenced during a study of T cells in Graves' hyperthyroidism and ophthalmopathy. Study in general: Before any treatment, at initial diagnosis, peripheral blood was collected.

V gave up 5 bases and J gave up 5 bases; unmatched junction bases: 14. Germline-derived CDR1 and CDR2 are KGHDR and SFDVKD. The CDR3 is made up of 17 amino acids. Diagnosis relied on clinical symptoms, serum thyroxine and TRAb, thyroid ultrasound and orbital computed tomography. Study-wide points: Before onset, by a median of around six months, the model predicted ophthalmopathy. Blood also contained most expanded thyroid clonotypes above 0.001.

TCR beta CDR3 regions were amplified from RNA. Using the HTBI primer set, a first-round RT-PCR was run on the TCR CDR3. TCRdb called the multiplex PCR reads again in MiXCR, with one record for every CDR3 protein. This table holds around 620,000 distinct CDR3 sequences, 11% to 15% found once. This clonotype was recorded many times. Its antigen is currently unknown. The sample comprised blood. The receptor was isolated from a woman between 18 and 29 years old with Graves' ophthalmopathy. The chain carries TRBV24-1 and TRBJ2-5; 9 bases fit TRBD1. In DNA form, the CDR3 reads TGTGCCACCAGTGCCGGAGGGACAGGGAGAGTCTATGAGACCCAGTACTTC. Translation gives CATSAGGTGRVYETQYF.